The 14 T cell receptor beta chains given below trace back to one sample, sequenced in a study of cytomegalovirus exposure and HLA in healthy donors. Primers for the PCR totalled 60 Vbeta and 13 Jbeta. Assay used: immunoSEQ multiplex PCR; TCRdb lists only in-frame clones, some missing. The table shows under 95,000 clones, with less than 85% occurring only once. What was sequenced was PBMCs. Receptor source: a male donor in good health and CMV-seronegative.

The V and J genes are TRBV2 and TRBJ2-5, with 16 bases identical to TRBD2. The CDR3 length is 20 residues. Per the germline V gene, CDR1 is SNHLY and CDR2 is FYNNEI. V dropped 8 bases and J dropped 5; count of bases not matched to a gene: 20. The chain's CDR3 is CASDTGPAGLAGGPGETQYF. The CDR3 coding sequence is TGTGCCAGCGATACCGGCCCTGCGGGACTAGCGGGAGGGCCGGGGGAGACCCAGTACTTC.

This clone was counted only a few times. The CDR3 spells CASSGDRGPREQYF. The CDR3 nucleotides are TGTGCCAGCAGTGGGGACAGGGGGCCTCGCGAGCAGTACTTC. V and J are TRBV2 and TRBJ2-7; 12 positions agree with TRBD1. The J segment lost 6 bases and the V segment lost 4 bases, leaving 4 bases of the junction unmatched. Looked up from germline, CDR1 is SNHLY and CDR2 is FYNNEI. The CDR3 consists of 14 residues.

V gene TRBV5-1 combines with J gene TRBJ1-5, with D unresolved. Germline V gene sequence: CDR1 SGHRS, CDR2 YFSETQ. V was shortened by 4 bases and J by 0 bases, with 11 bases between the two germline ends. The CDR3 is 15 residues long. CDR3 DNA: TGCGCCAGCAGCGAGCGCCCAAATAGCAATCAGCCCCAGCATTTT. Its translation is CASSERPNSNQPQHF.

J is TRBJ1-2 and V is TRBV28, with D possibly TRBD1 on 6 matching bases. The V gene lost 11 bases and the J gene lost 4 bases, with 17 bases spanning the gap. CDR1 and CDR2 (germline): MDHEN, SYDVKM. The length of the CDR3 is 13 residues. CDR3 in DNA: TGTGCCGGTAGCAGGGGACCCGGCTATGGCTACACCTTC. It translates to CAGSRGPGYGYTF.

The chain joins TRBV27 to TRBJ2-7, with 11 positions matching TRBD1. Germline values: CDR1 MNHEY, CDR2 SMNVEV (reference sequence). V dropped 6 bases and J dropped 2; count of bases not matched to a gene: 9. The CDR3 is 16 amino acids. The CDR3 loop reads CASSKNPGQGAYEQYF. CDR3 bases: TGTGCCAGCAGCAAAAACCCGGGACAGGGGGCCTACGAGCAGTACTTC.

The chain couples TRBV14 to TRBJ2-5; 10 nucleotides line up with TRBD2. This CDR3 spans 14 amino acids. The germline CDR1 and CDR2 sequences are SGHDN and FVKESK. V trimming: 3 bases; J trimming: 5 bases; junction bases outside the gene matches: 3. CDR3: CASSHLAGVETQYF. As DNA, the CDR3 is TGTGCCAGCAGCCACCTAGCGGGAGTCGAGACCCAGTACTTC.

The V gene is TRBV6-6, the J gene TRBJ2-1, with TRBD2 matching over 11 bases. CDR1 and CDR2 from the germline V gene are MNHNY and SVGAGI (reference sequence). The CDR3 consists of 16 residues. The V segment lost 0 bases and the J segment 10 bases; nucleotides outside the gene matches: 8. CDR3 sequence reads: CASSYSTLAGETEQFF. The CDR3 coding sequence is TGTGCCAGCAGTTACTCGACACTAGCGGGGGAGACCGAGCAGTTCTTC.

The chain combines TRBV30 with TRBJ2-1; 13 nucleotides line up with TRBD2. CDR3 length: 15 residues. Losses at the gene ends were 3 bases for V and 11 bases for J; bases not matched to a gene: 10. From germline, CDR1 is GTSNPN and CDR2 SVGIG (reference sequence). The CDR3 sequence is CAWSSGLAGADKQFF. The CDR3, as DNA: TGTGCCTGGAGCTCTGGACTAGCGGGGGCCGACAAGCAGTTCTTC. The full variable domain, completed using reference TRBV30 and TRBJ2-1, is SQTIHQWPATLVQPVGSPLSLECTVEGTSNPNLYWYRQAAGRGLQLLFYSVGIGQISSEVPQNLSASRPQDRQFILSSKKLLLSDSGFYLCAWSSGLAGADKQFFGPGTRLTVL.

This chain joins TRBV14 and TRBJ2-1, with 8 bases matching TRBD1. The CDR3 loop spans 17 amino acids. J gave up 7 bases and V 1 base, and 12 bases lay outside the gene matches. Germline V gene data show CDR1 as SGHDN and CDR2 as FVKESK. DNA for the CDR3: TGTGCCAGCAGCCAAGCGCTTACCCGGACAGGGCGTAATGAGCAGTTCTTC. Residues: CASSQALTRTGRNEQFF.

In DNA, the CDR3 is TGCGCCAGCAGCGATGCCGGGACAAGGTCTTCTGGGGCCAACGTCCTGACTTTC. It specifies CASSDAGTRSSGANVLTF. The J gene is TRBJ2-6, the V gene TRBV5-1, with D perhaps matching TRBD1 (6 bases). The CDR3 is 18 residues long. V lost 4 bases and J 1 base, leaving 18 bases between the germline ends. CDR1 is SGHRS and CDR2 is YFSETQ in the germline V gene.

This chain links TRBV10-3 with TRBJ2-2; no reliable D call. The V end lost 4 bases, the J end lost 7 bases, and 4 bases lay between the germline ends. Germline CDR1 is ENHRY and CDR2 is SYGVKD. This CDR3 region has 11 residues. This chain's CDR3 is CAISGGGELFF. The CDR3 nucleotides read TGTGCCATCAGTGGAGGCGGGGAGCTGTTTTTT.

The chain employs TRBV6-1 and TRBJ2-7, with 7 positions matching TRBD1. The V gene end was trimmed by 9 bases and the J gene end by 0 bases; junction bases not matched to a gene: 11. In germline, CDR1 is MNHNS, CDR2 SASEGT. The CDR3 has 15 residues. The CDR3 sequence: CASTTGTAISYEQYF. The CDR3 nucleotides are TGTGCCAGTACAACTGGGACAGCAATCTCCTACGAGCAGTACTTC.

The rearrangement joins TRBV6-1 to TRBJ2-3; 9 nucleotides align to TRBD2. V shed 3 bases, J shed 5 bases, and the junction held 6 bases outside the gene matches. The germline V gene has CDR1 MNHNS and CDR2 SASEGT. This CDR3 has 15 residues. CDR3 DNA sequence: TGTGCCAGCAGTGACGGCGCGGGGGGGATAGATACGCAGTATTTT. Residues: CASSDGAGGIDTQYF.

The chain carries TRBV27 and TRBJ1-4; 10 bases agree with TRBD1. In germline, CDR1 is MNHEY, CDR2 SMNVEV (reference sequence). Unmatched junction bases numbered 8, after V lost 7 bases and J lost 0 bases. The CDR3 length is 17 residues. The CDR3 nucleotides are TGTGCCAGCACCCCCGGGACAGGGGTTACAACTAATGAAAAACTGTTTTTT. As protein: CASTPGTGVTTNEKLFF.